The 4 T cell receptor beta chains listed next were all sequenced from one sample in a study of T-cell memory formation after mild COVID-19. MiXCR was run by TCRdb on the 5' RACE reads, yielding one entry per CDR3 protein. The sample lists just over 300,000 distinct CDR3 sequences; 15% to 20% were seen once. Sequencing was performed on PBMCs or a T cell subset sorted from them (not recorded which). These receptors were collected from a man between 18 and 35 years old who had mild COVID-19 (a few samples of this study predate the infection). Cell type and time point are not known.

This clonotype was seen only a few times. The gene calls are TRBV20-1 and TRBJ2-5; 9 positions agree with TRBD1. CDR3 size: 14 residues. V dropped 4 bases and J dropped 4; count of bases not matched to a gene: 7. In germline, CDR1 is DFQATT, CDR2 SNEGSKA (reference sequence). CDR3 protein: CSATPTGGSETQYF. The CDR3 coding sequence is TGCAGTGCTACCCCCACAGGGGGCTCAGAGACCCAGTACTTC.

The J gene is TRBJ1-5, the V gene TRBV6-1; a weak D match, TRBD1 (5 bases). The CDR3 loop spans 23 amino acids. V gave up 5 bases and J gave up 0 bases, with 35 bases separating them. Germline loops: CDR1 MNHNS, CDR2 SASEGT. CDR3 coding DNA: TGTGCCAGCAGTAGTCCAGTGAAGACGTTTTTAGGGGCCGCAAAATATAGCAATCAGCCCCAGCATTTT. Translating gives CASSSPVKTFLGAAKYSNQPQHF.

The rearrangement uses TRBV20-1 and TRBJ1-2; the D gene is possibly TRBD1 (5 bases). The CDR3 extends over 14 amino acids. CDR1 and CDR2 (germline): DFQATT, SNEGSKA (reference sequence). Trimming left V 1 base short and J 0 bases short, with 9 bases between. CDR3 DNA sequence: TGCAGTGCTAGAGTCCAGGGAGCTAACTATGGCTACACCTTC. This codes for CSARVQGANYGYTF.

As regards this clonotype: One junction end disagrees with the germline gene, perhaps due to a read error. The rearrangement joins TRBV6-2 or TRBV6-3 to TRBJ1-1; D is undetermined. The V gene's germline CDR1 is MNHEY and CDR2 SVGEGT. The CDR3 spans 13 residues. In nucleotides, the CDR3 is TGTGCCAGCACTTACACTTCGAACACTGAAGCTTTCTTT. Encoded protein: CASTYTSNTEAFF.